The 9 T cell receptor beta chains in this list originate from one sample, sequenced in a study of blood T cell repertoires in COVID-19 (dated by TCRdb to 2019 to 2021). Libraries were prepared through the immunoSEQ multiplex PCR assay. What TCRdb holds here is the immuneACCESS table cut down to in-frame rearrangements. Part of the clones is not present; checked against another copy, under half of the missing clones reflect an unresolved V gene, and the others are unexplained. This sample is represented by more than 100,000 clones; about 81% of them were singletons. Around 2.4% of the sample comes from the top ten. The sequenced sample consisted of PBMCs or T cells enriched from blood (not recorded which). The source is a man aged 40-50 years with acute COVID-19.

The rearrangement joins TRBV6-1 to TRBJ2-2; the match to TRBD2 covers 10 bases. V shed 4 bases and J 3 bases; nucleotides not matched to a gene: 5. Per germline, CDR1 MNHNS and CDR2 SASEGT. The length of the CDR3 is 16 residues. The CDR3 spells CASSVLAGADTGELFF. CDR3 sequence (DNA): TGTGCCAGCAGTGTTCTAGCGGGAGCGGACACCGGGGAGCTGTTTTTT.

For this clone: This sequence may be a read error, since a much larger clone differs from it by one base. The rearrangement links TRBV7-9 to TRBJ2-7, with TRBD2 identical over 9 bases. CDR1 SEHNR and CDR2 FQNEAQ come from the germline V gene (reference sequence). The V segment lost 2 bases and the J segment 1 base; nucleotides outside the gene matches: 0. The CDR3 has 14 amino acids. CDR3 residues: CASSLTSGSYEQYF. The CDR3 DNA reads as TGTGCCAGCAGCTTAACTAGCGGGTCCTACGAGCAGTACTTC.

This clone was seen once. V is TRBV5-6 and J is TRBJ1-4; D is unresolved. Trimming left V 0 bases short and J 8 bases short, with 5 bases between. This CDR3 comprises 12 residues. Germline V CDR1 and CDR2: SGHDT, YYEEEE. CDR3 DNA: TGTGCCAGCAGCTTGGGGCGGGAAAAACTGTTTTTT. Translation gives CASSLGREKLFF.

This clone showed up just a few times. The sample has other DNA sequences that encode this CDR3 too. J is TRBJ1-2 and V is TRBV24-1; the D gene is possibly TRBD1 (5 bases). The V end lost 6 bases, the J end lost 2 bases, and 9 bases lay between the germline ends. The CDR3 is made up of 13 amino acids. Germline V gene sequence: CDR1 KGHDR, CDR2 SFDVKD. The CDR3 here is CATSPSGNYGYTF. CDR3 coding DNA: TGTGCCACCAGTCCCTCAGGGAACTATGGCTACACCTTC.

As concerns this clone: Other DNA sequences from this sample encode an identical CDR3 as well. The chain is built from TRBV5-1 and TRBJ1-6; 8 nucleotides match TRBD1. Germline V gene sequence: CDR1 SGHRS, CDR2 YFSETQ. The V segment lost 3 bases and the J segment 7 bases; nucleotides outside the gene matches: 3. The CDR3 is 14 residues long. CDR3 nucleotide sequence: TGCGCCAGCAGCTCTGGACAGGGAAATTCACCCCTCCACTTT. Protein product: CASSSGQGNSPLHF.

In DNA form, the CDR3 reads TGTGCCAGCAGTTCTCTGACAGGGGGGAACGGCTACACCTTC. This gives the protein CASSSLTGGNGYTF. The chain couples TRBV27 to TRBJ1-2, with 9 positions matching TRBD1. CDR1 is MNHEY and CDR2 is SMNVEV in the germline V gene (reference sequence). The CDR3 loop spans 14 amino acids. Germline trimming cut 4 bases from V and 8 bases from J; bases unmatched to any gene: 8.

This clone was found a few times. This chain uses TRBV10-3 with TRBJ1-6; 9 bases match TRBD1. V dropped 3 bases and J dropped 6; count of bases not matched to a gene: 6. Germline-derived CDR1 and CDR2 are ENHRY and SYGVKD. The length of the CDR3 is 16 residues. CDR3 loop: CAISDQQGASNSPLHF. CDR3 DNA sequence: TGTGCCATCAGTGATCAACAGGGGGCAAGTAATTCACCCCTCCACTTT.

V usage is TRBV29-1 and J usage is TRBJ2-1; 8 bases are a match to TRBD2. Germline V gene lookup returns CDR1 SQVTM and CDR2 ANQGSEA. Germline trimming cut 7 bases from V and 0 bases from J; bases unmatched to any gene: 8. The CDR3 is 15 amino acids. The DNA for the CDR3 is TGCAGCGCCAATAGCGGGGTTAGCTCCTACAATGAGCAGTTCTTC. This codes for CSANSGVSSYNEQFF.

The chain couples TRBV5-1 to TRBJ2-7; 9 bases match TRBD1. The V gene's germline CDR1 is SGHRS and CDR2 YFSETQ. The CDR3 sequence is 14 residues long. V was clipped by 5 bases and J by 1 base; unmatched bases: 4. Here the CDR3 reads CASRAGTGSYEQYF. CDR3 DNA: TGCGCCAGCAGAGCCGGGACAGGGTCCTACGAGCAGTACTTC.